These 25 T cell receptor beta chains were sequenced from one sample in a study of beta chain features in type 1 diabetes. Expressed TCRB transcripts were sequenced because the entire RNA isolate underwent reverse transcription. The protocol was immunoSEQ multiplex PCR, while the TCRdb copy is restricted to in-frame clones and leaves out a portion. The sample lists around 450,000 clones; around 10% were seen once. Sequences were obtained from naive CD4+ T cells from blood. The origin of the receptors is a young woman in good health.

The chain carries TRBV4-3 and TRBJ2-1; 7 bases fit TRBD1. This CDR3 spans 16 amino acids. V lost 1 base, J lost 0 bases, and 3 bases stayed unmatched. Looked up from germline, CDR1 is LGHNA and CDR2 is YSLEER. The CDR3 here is CASSQVRGPSYNEQFF. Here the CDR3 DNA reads TGCGCCAGCAGCCAAGTTAGGGGGCCCTCCTACAATGAGCAGTTCTTC.

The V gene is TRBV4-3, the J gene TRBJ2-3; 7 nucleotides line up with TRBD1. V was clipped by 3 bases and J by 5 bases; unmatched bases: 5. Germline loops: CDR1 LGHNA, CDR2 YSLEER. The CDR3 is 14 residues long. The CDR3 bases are TGCGCCAGCAGCCACCTCAACAGGGGAGATACGCAGTATTTT. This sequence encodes CASSHLNRGDTQYF.

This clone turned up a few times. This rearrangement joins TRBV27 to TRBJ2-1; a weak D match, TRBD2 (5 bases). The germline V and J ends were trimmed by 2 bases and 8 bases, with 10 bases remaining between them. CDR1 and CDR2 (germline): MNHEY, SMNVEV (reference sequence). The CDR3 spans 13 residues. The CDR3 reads CASSLTAGDEQFF. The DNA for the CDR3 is TGTGCCAGCAGTTTAACAGCCGGGGATGAGCAGTTCTTC.

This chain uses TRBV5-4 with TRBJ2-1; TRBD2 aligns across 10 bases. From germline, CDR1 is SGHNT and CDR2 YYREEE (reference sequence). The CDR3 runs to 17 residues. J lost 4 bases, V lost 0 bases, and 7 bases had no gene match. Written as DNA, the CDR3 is TGTGCCAGCAGCTTGGAGGGTAGCGGGGGGCTTTACAATGAGCAGTTCTTC. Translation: CASSLEGSGGLYNEQFF.

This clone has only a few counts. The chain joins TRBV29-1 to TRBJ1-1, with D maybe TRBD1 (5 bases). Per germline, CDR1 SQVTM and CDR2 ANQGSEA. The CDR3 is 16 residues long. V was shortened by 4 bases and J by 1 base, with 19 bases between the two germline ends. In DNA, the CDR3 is TGCAGCGTTGCCCCAGGGCCCATCCGAAGGAACACTGAAGCTTTCTTT. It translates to CSVAPGPIRRNTEAFF.

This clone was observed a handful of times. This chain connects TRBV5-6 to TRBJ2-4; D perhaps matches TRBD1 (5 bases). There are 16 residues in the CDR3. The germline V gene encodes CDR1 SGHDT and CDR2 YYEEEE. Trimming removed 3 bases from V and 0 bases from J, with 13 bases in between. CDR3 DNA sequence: TGTGCCAGCAGCTGGACATTACCGCTAGCCAAAAACATTCAGTACTTC. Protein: CASSWTLPLAKNIQYF.

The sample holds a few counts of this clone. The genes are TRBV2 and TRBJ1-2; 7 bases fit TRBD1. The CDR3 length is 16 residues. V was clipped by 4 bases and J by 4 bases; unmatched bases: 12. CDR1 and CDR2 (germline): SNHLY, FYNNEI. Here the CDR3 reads CASSVLIRGPSYGYTF. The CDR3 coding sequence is TGTGCCAGCAGTGTGTTGATAAGGGGGCCGAGCTATGGCTACACCTTC.

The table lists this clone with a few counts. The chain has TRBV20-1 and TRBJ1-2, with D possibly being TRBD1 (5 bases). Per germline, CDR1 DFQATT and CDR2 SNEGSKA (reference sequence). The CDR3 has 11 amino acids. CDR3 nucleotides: TGCAGCCTCGACAGCGTGTATGGCTACACCTTC. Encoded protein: CSLDSVYGYTF.

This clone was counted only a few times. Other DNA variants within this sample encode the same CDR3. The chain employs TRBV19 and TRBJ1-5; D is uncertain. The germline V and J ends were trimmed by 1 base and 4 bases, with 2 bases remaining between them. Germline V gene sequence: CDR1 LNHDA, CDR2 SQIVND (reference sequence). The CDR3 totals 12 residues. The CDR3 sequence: CASSIGNQPQHF. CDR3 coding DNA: TGTGCCAGTAGTATAGGAAATCAGCCCCAGCATTTT.

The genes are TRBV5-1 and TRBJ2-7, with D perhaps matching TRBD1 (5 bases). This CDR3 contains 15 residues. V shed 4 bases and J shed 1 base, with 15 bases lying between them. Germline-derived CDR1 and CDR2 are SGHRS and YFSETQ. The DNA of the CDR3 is TGCGCCAGCAGCCCAGGGTTGACGCAATCCTACGAGCAGTACTTC. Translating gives CASSPGLTQSYEQYF.

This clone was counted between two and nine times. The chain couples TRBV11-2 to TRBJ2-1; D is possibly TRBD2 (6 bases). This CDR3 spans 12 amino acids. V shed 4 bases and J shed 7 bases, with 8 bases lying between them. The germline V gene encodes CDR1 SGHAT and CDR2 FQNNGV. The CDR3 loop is CASSYGTNEQFF. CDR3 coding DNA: TGTGCCAGCAGCTACGGGACTAATGAGCAGTTCTTC.

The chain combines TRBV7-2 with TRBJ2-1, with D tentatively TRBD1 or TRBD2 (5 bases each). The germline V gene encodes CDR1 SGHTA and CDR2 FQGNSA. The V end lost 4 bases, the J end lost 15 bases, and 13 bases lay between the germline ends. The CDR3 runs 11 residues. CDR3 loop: CASSSGGNSFF. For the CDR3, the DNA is TGTGCCAGCAGCTCTGGGGGAAATTCGTTCTTC.

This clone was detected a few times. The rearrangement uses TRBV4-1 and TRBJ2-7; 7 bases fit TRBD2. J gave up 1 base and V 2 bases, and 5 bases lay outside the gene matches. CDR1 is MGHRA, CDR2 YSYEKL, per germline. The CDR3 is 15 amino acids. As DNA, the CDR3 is TGCGCCAGCAGCCAAAGTCTAGCGGCGTCCTACGAGCAGTACGTC. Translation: CASSQSLAASYEQYV.

The CDR3 sequence: CSVTDREDLIEQYV. In DNA form, the CDR3 reads TGCAGCGTTACTGACAGGGAGGACCTAATCGAGCAGTACGTC. The chain carries TRBV29-1 and TRBJ2-7, with a possible D match to TRBD1 (7 bases). CDR1 and CDR2 from the germline V gene are SQVTM and ANQGSEA. The germline V and J ends were trimmed by 5 bases and 6 bases, with 20 bases remaining between them. This CDR3 has 14 amino acids.

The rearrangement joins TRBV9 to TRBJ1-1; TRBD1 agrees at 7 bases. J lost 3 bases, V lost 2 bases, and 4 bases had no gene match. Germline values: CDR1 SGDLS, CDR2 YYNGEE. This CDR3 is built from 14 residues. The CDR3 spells CASSVTGEDTEAFF. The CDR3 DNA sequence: TGTGCCAGCAGCGTCACAGGGGAAGACACTGAAGCTTTCTTT.

The CDR3 spells CASSPPTALNTGELFF. In DNA form, the CDR3 reads TGTGCCAGCAGCCCTCCGACAGCCTTGAACACCGGGGAGCTGTTTTTT. The chain couples TRBV7-2 to TRBJ2-2; D may be TRBD1 (5 bases). Between the trimmed V and J ends, which lost 5 bases and 1 base, there was a span of 14 bases. Per germline, CDR1 SGHTA and CDR2 FQGNSA. The length of the CDR3 is 16 residues.

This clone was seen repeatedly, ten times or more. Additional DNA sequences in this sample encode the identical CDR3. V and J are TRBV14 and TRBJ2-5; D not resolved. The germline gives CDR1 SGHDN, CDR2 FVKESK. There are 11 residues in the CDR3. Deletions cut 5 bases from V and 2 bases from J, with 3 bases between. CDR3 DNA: TGTGCCAGCAGCAGACAAGAGACCCAGTACTTC. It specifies CASSRQETQYF.

Here the CDR3 DNA reads TGTGCCAGCAGCCCCTCCCTCGCAGAAGAGACCCAGTACTTC. Its translation is CASSPSLAEETQYF. The rearrangement uses TRBV7-6 and TRBJ2-5, with D unclear. Trimming shortened V by 5 bases and J by 3 bases, and 13 bases separated the two germline ends. The CDR3 has 14 residues. CDR1 and CDR2 from the germline V gene are SGHVS and FNYEAQ. The full variable domain, rest sourced from reference TRBV7-6 and TRBJ2-5, is GAGVSQSPRYKVTKRGQDVALRCDPISGHVSLYWYRQALGQGPEFLTYFNYEAQQDKSGLPNDRFSAERPEGSISTLTIQRTEQRDSAMYRCASSPSLAEETQYFGPGTRLLVL.

In DNA, the CDR3 is TGTGCCAGCAGCGTATCGGGACAGTACACTGAAGCTTTCTTT. Amino acid sequence: CASSVSGQYTEAFF. This chain connects TRBV9 to TRBJ1-1, with TRBD1 identical over 7 bases. Unmatched junction bases numbered 3, after V lost 1 base and J lost 3 bases. Germline lookup yields CDR1 SGDLS and CDR2 YYNGEE. CDR3 length: 14 residues.

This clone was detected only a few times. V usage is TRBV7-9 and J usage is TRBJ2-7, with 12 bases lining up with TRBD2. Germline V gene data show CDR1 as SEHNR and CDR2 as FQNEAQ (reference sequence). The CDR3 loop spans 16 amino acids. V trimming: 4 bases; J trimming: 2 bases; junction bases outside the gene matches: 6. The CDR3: CASSSTSSGRAYEQYF. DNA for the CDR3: TGTGCCAGCAGCTCTACATCTAGCGGGAGGGCCTACGAGCAGTACTTC.

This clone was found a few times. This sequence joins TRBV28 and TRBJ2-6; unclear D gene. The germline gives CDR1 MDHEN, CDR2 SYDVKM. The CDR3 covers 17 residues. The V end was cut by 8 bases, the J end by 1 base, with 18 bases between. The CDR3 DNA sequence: TGTGCCAGCTCCTCTAACCTAGGGAAGTCTGGGGCCAACGTCCTGACTTTC. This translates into CASSSNLGKSGANVLTF.

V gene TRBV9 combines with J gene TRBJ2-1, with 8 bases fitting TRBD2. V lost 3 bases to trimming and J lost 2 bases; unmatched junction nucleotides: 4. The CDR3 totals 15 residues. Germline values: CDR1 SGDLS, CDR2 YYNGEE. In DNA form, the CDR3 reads TGTGCCAGCAGCGGTAGCGGGGCGGCCTACAATGAGCAGTTCTTC. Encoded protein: CASSGSGAAYNEQFF. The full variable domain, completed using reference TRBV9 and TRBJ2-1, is DSGVTQTPKHLITATGQRVTLRCSPRSGDLSVYWYQQSLDQGLQFLIQYYNGEERAKGNILERFSAQQFPDLHSELNLSSLELGDSALYFCASSGSGAAYNEQFFGPGTRLTVL.

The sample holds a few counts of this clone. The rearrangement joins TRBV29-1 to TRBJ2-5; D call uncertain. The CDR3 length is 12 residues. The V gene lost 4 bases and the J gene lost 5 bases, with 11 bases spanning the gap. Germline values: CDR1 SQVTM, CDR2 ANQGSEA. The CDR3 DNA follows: TGCAGCGTTGTTCCGACCAGTGAGACCCAGTACTTC. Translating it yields CSVVPTSETQYF. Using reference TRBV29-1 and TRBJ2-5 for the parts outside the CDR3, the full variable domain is SAVISQKPSRDICQRGTSLTIQCQVDSQVTMMFWYRQQPGQSLTLIATANQGSEATYESGFVIDKFPISRPNLTFSTLTVSNMSPEDSSIYLCSVVPTSETQYFGPGTRLLVL.

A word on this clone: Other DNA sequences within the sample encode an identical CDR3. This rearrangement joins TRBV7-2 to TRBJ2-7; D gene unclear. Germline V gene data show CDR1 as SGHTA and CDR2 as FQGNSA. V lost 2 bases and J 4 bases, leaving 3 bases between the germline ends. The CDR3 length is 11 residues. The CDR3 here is CASSLTYEQYF. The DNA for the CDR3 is TGTGCCAGCAGCTTAACTTACGAGCAGTACTTC. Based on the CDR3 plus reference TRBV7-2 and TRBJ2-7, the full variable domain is GAGVSQSPSNKVTEKGKDVELRCDPISGHTALYWYRQSLGQGLEFLIYFQGNSAPDKSGLPSDRFSAERTGGSVSTLTIQRTQQEDSAVYLCASSLTYEQYFGPGTRLTVT.

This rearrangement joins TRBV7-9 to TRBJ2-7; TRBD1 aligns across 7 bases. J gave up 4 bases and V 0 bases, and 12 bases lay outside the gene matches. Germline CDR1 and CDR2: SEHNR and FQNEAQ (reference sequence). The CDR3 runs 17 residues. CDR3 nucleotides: TGTGCCAGCAGCTTAGCGACCAGGGGGAAACCGACTTACGAGCAGTACTTC. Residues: CASSLATRGKPTYEQYF.